This TCR beta chain was captured in a study of T cell responses to AZD1222 COVID-19 vaccine. Some clones are missing from TCRdb's copy, which holds only in-frame ones; the method was immunoSEQ multiplex PCR. The table records more than 95,000 clones, around 92% of them present only once. The CDR3 extends over 17 amino acids. Germline values: CDR1 KGHSH, CDR2 LQKENI. The V and J ends lost 3 bases and 1 base respectively, with 15 bases between them. V and J are TRBV18 and TRBJ2-2; D unclear. The sequence was collected from an adult in good health. Material: peripheral blood, obtained on day 0 of AZD1222 vaccination. The CDR3 DNA sequence: TGTGCCAGCTCACCTGGACCGCCTACGAGGAACACCGGGGAGCTGTTTTTT. It yields the protein CASSPGPPTRNTGELFF.